One and the same sample provided the 2 T cell receptor beta chains below, sequenced in a study of shared clonotypes between healthy human individuals. Produced via immunoSEQ multiplex PCR; TCRdb's table is partial and in-frame only. Seen here are 110,000 or so clones, about 63% observed once, and the top ten hold roughly a quarter. Sequencing was performed on memory CD8+ T cells sorted from blood. Subset given: CD45RO+ cells pooled with CCR7-negative TemRA cells. The receptors derive from a woman aged 25 to 39 in good health.

This sequence joins TRBV7-9 and TRBJ1-2, with 9 nucleotides matching TRBD1. Per the germline V gene, CDR1 is SEHNR and CDR2 is FQNEAQ (reference sequence). The CDR3 extends over 14 amino acids. Losses at the gene ends were 3 bases for V and 8 bases for J; bases not matched to a gene: 7. The CDR3: CASSFTRDRVGYTF. The CDR3 DNA is TGTGCCAGCAGCTTCACCCGGGACAGGGTCGGCTACACCTTC.

CDR3 bases: TGTGCCAGCAGCCAGCAAAATCTGGTTAGCACAGATACGCAGTATTTT. Its protein is CASSQQNLVSTDTQYF. The J gene is TRBJ2-3, the V gene TRBV7-9; no clear D gene. From germline, CDR1 is SEHNR and CDR2 FQNEAQ (reference sequence). Trimming removed 5 bases at V and 0 bases at J, with 15 bases between. The CDR3 consists of 16 residues. Variable domain in full (rest from reference TRBV7-9 and TRBJ2-3): DTGVSQNPRHKITKRGQNVTFRCDPISEHNRLYWYRQTLGQGPEFLTYFQNEAQLEKSRLLSDRFSAERPKGSFSTLEIQRTEQGDSAMYLCASSQQNLVSTDTQYFGPGTRLTVL.